This T cell receptor beta chain comes out of a study of molecular identifiers for immune sequencing clone quantification. The V gene end was trimmed by 3 bases and the J gene end by 9 bases; junction bases not matched to a gene: 1. The CDR3 sequence is 11 residues long. Germline values: CDR1 DFQATT, CDR2 SNEGSKA (reference sequence). Broader study findings: Spiked TCR RNA from one Jurkat cell reportedly showed up when mixed among some 1 million naive cells.

The bulk TCR libraries were made with methods described before and with listed TCR primers. In TCRdb, the PCR reads were re-called with MiXCR into one record per CDR3 protein. The sample has 400,000 to 600,000 distinct CDR3 sequences; under 30% are singletons. Every naive CD8 library was made from between roughly 20,000 and 1,000,000 sorted cells with 10%, 30% or 50% RNA. For this clonotype: Antigen specificity is unknown.

This chain joins TRBV20-1 and TRBJ2-1, with 8 bases that match TRBD2. Sequenced material: naive CD8+ T cells from blood, with Jurkat cell RNA spiked in. Subset given: FACS-sorted CD8+CD4-CCR7+CD45RA+ naive T cells. The TCR was taken from a human donor in good health. Some libraries in this study had Jurkat cell RNA spiked in. The DNA of the CDR3 is TGCAGTGCTAGCCTAGCGGGTGAGCAGTTCTTC. Translating it yields CSASLAGEQFF.